The clone carrying this T cell receptor beta chain was observed many times. The read comes to an end 3 residues before the CDR3 does, leaving the germline J gene to fill in the end. J was trimmed by 4 bases and V by 5 bases; bases with no gene match: 10. The germline V gene has CDR1 SGHTA and CDR2 FQGTGA. The CDR3 consists of 16 residues. The sample comes from a study of T cell clonality in common variable immunodeficiency. Control and CVID samples contributed equal amounts of genomic DNA. Some clones are missing from TCRdb's copy, which holds only in-frame ones; the method was immunoSEQ multiplex PCR. There are about 35,000 clones in the sample, none observed a single time.

Sample: peripheral blood mononuclear cells. The TCR comes from a person aged 18 to 70 in good health. The chain recombines TRBV7-3 with TRBJ2-1; TRBD2 aligns across 8 bases. This CDR3 reads CASSRIASGSYNEQFF. CDR3 DNA, as far as it was read: TGTGCCAGCAGCCGCATTGCGAGCGGGAGTTACAATGAG.